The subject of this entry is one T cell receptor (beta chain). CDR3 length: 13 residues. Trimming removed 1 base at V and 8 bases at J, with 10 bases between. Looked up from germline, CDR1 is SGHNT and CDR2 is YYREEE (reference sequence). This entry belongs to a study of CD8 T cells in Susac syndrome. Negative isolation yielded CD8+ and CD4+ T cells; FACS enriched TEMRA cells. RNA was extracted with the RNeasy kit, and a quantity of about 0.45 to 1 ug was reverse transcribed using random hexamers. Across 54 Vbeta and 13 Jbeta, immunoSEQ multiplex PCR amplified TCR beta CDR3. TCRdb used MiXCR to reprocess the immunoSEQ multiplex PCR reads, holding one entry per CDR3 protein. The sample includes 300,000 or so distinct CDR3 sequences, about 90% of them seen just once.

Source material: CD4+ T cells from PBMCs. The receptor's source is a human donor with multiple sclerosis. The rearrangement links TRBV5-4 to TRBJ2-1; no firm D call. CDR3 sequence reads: CASSLTWADEQFF. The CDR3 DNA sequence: TGTGCCAGCAGCTTGACGTGGGCGGATGAGCAGTTCTTC.